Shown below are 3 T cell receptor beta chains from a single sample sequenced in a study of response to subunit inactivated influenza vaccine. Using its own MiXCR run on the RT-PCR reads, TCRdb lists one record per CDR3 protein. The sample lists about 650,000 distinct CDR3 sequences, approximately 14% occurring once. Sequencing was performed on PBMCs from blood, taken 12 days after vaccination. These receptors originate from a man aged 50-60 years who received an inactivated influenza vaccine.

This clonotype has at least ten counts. CDR3: CSLRLGGRDHNEQFF. The CDR3 bases are TGCAGTCTCAGGCTTGGCGGGAGGGATCACAATGAGCAGTTCTTC. The chain couples TRBV20-1 to TRBJ2-1; 9 bases are a match to TRBD2. Germline V gene sequence: CDR1 DFQATT, CDR2 SNEGSKA (reference sequence). V trimming: 8 bases; J trimming: 5 bases; junction bases outside the gene matches: 13. The CDR3 has 15 residues.

The chain's CDR3 is CASSPPALNEQFF. In nucleotides, the CDR3 is TGTGCCAGCTCACCACCAGCCCTTAATGAGCAGTTCTTC. The J gene is TRBJ2-1, the V gene TRBV18, with D uncertain. With 0 bases removed from V and 7 bases from J, the gap between germline ends came to 7 bases. CDR1 and CDR2 from the germline V gene are KGHSH and LQKENI. This CDR3 contains 13 residues.

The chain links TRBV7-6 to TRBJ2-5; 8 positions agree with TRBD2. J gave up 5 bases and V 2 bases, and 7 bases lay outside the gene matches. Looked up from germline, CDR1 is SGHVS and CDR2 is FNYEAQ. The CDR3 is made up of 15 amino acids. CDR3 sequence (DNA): TGTGCCAGCAGCTTAATGGGGACTAGTGTGGAGACCCAGTACTTC. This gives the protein CASSLMGTSVETQYF.